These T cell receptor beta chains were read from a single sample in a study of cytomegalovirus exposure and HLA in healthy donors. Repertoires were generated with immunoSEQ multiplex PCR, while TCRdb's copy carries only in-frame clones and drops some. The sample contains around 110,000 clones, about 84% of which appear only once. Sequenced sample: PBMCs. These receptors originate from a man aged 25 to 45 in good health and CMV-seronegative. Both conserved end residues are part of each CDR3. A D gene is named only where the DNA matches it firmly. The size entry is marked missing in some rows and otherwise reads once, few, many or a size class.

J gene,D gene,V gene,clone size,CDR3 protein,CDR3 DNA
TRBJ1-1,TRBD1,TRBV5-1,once,CASSWAGGRTEAFF,TGCGCCAGCAGCTGGGCAGGGGGGAGGACTGAAGCTTTCTTT
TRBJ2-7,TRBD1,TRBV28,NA,CASSGPGTGVYEQYF,TGTGCCAGCAGTGGACCCGGGACAGGGGTGTACGAGCAGTACTTC
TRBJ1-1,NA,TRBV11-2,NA,CASSPANPGAFF,TGTGCCAGCAGCCCCGCCAACCCGGGGGCTTTCTTT
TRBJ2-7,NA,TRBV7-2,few,CASSFPPTYEQYF,TGTGCCAGCAGCTTCCCCCCCACCTACGAGCAGTACTTC
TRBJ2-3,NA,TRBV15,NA,CATSRIAGDTQYF,TGTGCCACCAGCAGAATAGCAGGGGATACGCAGTATTTT
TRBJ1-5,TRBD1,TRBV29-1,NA,CSVVQGAVGQPQHF,TGCAGCGTCGTACAGGGGGCAGTAGGTCAGCCCCAGCATTTT
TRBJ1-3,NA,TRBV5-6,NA,CASSFGGNTIYF,TGTGCCAGCAGCTTCGGTGGAAACACCATATATTTT
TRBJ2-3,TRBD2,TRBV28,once,CASSLPVTAGGTDTQYF,TGTGCCAGCAGTCTACCAGTTACAGCGGGAGGCACAGATACGCAGTATTTT
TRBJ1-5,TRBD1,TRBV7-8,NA,CASSPGTGVSNQPQHF,TGTGCCAGCAGCCCGGGAACAGGGGTTAGCAATCAGCCCCAGCATTTT
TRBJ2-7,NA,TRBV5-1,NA,CASSLDPVSYEQYF,TGCGCCAGCAGCTTGGATCCGGTCTCCTACGAGCAGTACTTC
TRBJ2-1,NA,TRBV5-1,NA,CASSLDSDNEQFF,TGCGCCAGCAGCTTGGATTCAGACAATGAGCAGTTCTTC
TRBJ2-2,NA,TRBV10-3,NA,CATGQNTGELFF,TGTGCCACGGGACAGAACACCGGGGAGCTGTTTTTT
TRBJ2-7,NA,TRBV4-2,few,CASSQGERSVHEQYF,TGTGCCAGCAGCCAAGGCGAGCGGAGTGTCCACGAGCAGTACTTC